The sample holds a few counts of the clone carrying this TCR beta chain. These data come from a study of shared clonotypes between healthy human individuals. Naivety among CD8 cells was defined by CD45RO negativity and positive CCR7 selection, thereby excluding terminally differentiated effector memory CD45RA+ cells. There were only Caucasian adults among the donors, and all lived in Nashville, Tennessee. Generated by immunoSEQ multiplex PCR, the TCRdb table keeps only in-frame clones and is missing some. Here the sample spans approximately 840,000 clones, about 96% being singletons. This sequence was found in a man between 25 and 39 years old in good health. Sequencing was performed on naive CD8+ T cells sorted from blood.

The CDR3 DNA reads TGTGCCAGCAGCCAAGATATTTGGGCGGGAGTGATCAACACCGGGGAGCTGTTTTTT. Protein product: CASSQDIWAGVINTGELFF. The chain uses TRBV14 and TRBJ2-2; 7 nucleotides agree with TRBD2. V lost 0 bases to trimming and J lost 2 bases; unmatched junction nucleotides: 12. Looked up from germline, CDR1 is SGHDN and CDR2 is FVKESK. This CDR3 has 19 residues. The whole variable domain, remainder taken from reference TRBV14 and TRBJ2-2, is EAGVTQFPSHSVIEKGQTVTLRCDPISGHDNLYWYRRVMGKEIKFLLHFVKESKQDESGMPNNRFLAERTGGTYSTLKVQPAELEDSGVYFCASSQDIWAGVINTGELFFGEGSRLTVL.